The 4 T cell receptor beta chains reported below all come from one sample, sequenced in a study of T cells in Graves' hyperthyroidism and ophthalmopathy (dated by TCRdb to the late 2010s). The library was made by multiplex PCR. The instrument was an Illumina HiSeq 2000. The TCR beta CDR3 regions were amplified from the RNA transcripts. The first round of RT-PCR for the TCR CDR3 was performed with the HTBI primer set and the Qiagen OneStep RT-PCR kit. Using fastp trimming at Q25 and MiXCR clonotype assembly, TCRdb reanalyzed the public sequencing data and kept in-frame beta chains. Rows matching on CDR3 protein sequence are summarized as one entry with the most common DNA and genes. Here the sample has approximately 560,000 distinct CDR3 sequences; about 15% occur a single time. 6.5% to 8% of the sample belongs to the ten largest clones. Material for sequencing was blood. These receptors all stem from a woman younger than 45 with Graves' hyperthyroidism.

The chain employs TRBV15 and TRBJ2-3, with TRBD2 identical over 11 bases. The CDR3 is made up of 19 amino acids. After removal of 1 base from V and 6 bases from J, the junction contained 15 bases not matched to a gene. The germline CDR1 and CDR2 sequences are LNHNV and YYDKDF (reference sequence). For the CDR3, the DNA is TGTGCCACCAGCAGAGGCAGTACGACTAGCGGGACCCAATGGGATACGCAGTATTTT. Its protein is CATSRGSTTSGTQWDTQYF.

CDR3 nucleotide sequence: TGTGCCACCAGTAGGGACAGGGGAGAAAAACTGTTTTTT. Its translation: CATSRDRGEKLFF. The rearrangement joins TRBV15 to TRBJ1-4; TRBD1 aligns across 10 bases. Germline CDR1 reads LNHNV; CDR2 reads YYDKDF (reference sequence). V was pared by 6 bases and J by 8 bases, with 3 bases of the junction left unmatched. CDR3 size: 13 residues.

In its sample, this clonotype was seen a few times. This rearrangement joins TRBV27 to TRBJ2-7; D may match TRBD1 or TRBD2 (5 bases each). The CDR3 length is 17 residues. Trimming stripped 0 bases from V and 1 base from J, with 16 bases between. Per the germline V gene, CDR1 is MNHEY and CDR2 is SMNVEV (reference sequence). Written as DNA, the CDR3 is TGTGCCAGCAGTTTATCGTTCGGAGGAGACAGATCCTACGAGCAGTACTTC. It specifies CASSLSFGGDRSYEQYF.

This clonotype was recorded a few times. The rearrangement links TRBV5-5 to TRBJ2-1; 8 positions match TRBD2. This CDR3 spans 15 amino acids. After removal of 6 bases from V and 5 bases from J, the junction contained 10 bases not matched to a gene. CDR1 is SGHKS, CDR2 YYEKEE, per germline (reference sequence). The chain's CDR3 is CASKPGLVFDNEQFF. CDR3 coding DNA: TGTGCCAGCAAACCGGGACTAGTATTCGACAATGAGCAGTTCTTC.